This TCR beta chain was retrieved from a study of human T cells and chemical hapten exposure. Notes on the study in general: No alteration of TCRs above 1 in 1000 frequency was seen with DPC sensitization.

TCRdb used MiXCR to reprocess the RACE reads, holding one entry per CDR3 protein. The sample yields about 380,000 distinct CDR3 sequences, roughly 5% seen once. In the case of this clonotype: The antigen is undetermined.

Germline CDR1 and CDR2: MNHEY and SMNVEV (reference sequence). This CDR3 is 16 amino acids long. The V gene lost 7 bases and the J gene lost 0 bases, with 18 bases spanning the gap. Sample time point: pre-sensitization, week 0. Noted treatment: therapeutic diphenylcyclopropenone sensitization with weekly scalp DPC. J is TRBJ2-5 and V is TRBV27; D gene ambiguous. The sequence came from a woman between 50 and 59 years old with alopecia areata. Some clones in this sample may be carry-over from other donors' samples. Specimen: whole blood, collected in connection with sensitization to the hapten diphenylcyclopropenone (DPC). CDR3 DNA: TGTGCCAGCAAGCCGTCTTGGCGGAACAACCAAGAGACCCAGTACTTC. Protein product: CASKPSWRNNQETQYF.